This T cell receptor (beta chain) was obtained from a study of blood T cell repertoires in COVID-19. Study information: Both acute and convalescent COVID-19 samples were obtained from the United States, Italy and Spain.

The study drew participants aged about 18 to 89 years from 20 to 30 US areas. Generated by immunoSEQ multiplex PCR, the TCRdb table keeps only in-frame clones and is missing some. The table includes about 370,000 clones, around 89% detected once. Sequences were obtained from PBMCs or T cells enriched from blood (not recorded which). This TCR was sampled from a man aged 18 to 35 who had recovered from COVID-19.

The CDR3, as DNA: TGTGCCAGCAGCGGAGGGAGACTAGGGTTAGATGAGCAGTTCTTC. As protein: CASSGGRLGLDEQFF. This chain connects TRBV9 to TRBJ2-1, with D possibly being TRBD2 (6 bases). This CDR3 contains 15 residues. V was shortened by 3 bases and J by 8 bases, with 18 bases between the two germline ends. In germline, CDR1 is SGDLS, CDR2 YYNGEE.